These T cell receptor beta chains were read from a single sample in a study of CD8 T cells in Susac syndrome. Each CDR3 protein gets one entry after TCRdb re-called the immunoSEQ multiplex PCR reads with MiXCR. The table records fewer than 150,000 distinct CDR3 sequences, more than 85% of them present only once. The specimen sequenced was CD4+ T cells from PBMCs. These receptors were taken from a human donor with multiple sclerosis. The CDR3 runs from the conserved cysteine through the conserved F or W. Fields, in order: D gene, V gene, J gene, clone size, CDR3 protein, CDR3 DNA. A D gene is named only where the DNA matches it firmly. The size of a clone is reported for some rows only, either as once, few or many, or as a class for expanded clones.

>TRBD1|TRBV11-2|TRBJ2-1|.
CASSSPGQGVRGGQFF
TGTGCCAGCAGCTCGCCGGGACAGGGGGTAAGAGGTGGGCAGTTCTTC
>.|TRBV28|TRBJ1-1|.
CASSFPLVRVNTEAFF
TGTGCCAGCAGTTTCCCGCTAGTCCGAGTGAACACTGAAGCTTTCTTT
>TRBD1|TRBV19|TRBJ1-1|once
CASTFHRGRSTEAFF
TGTGCCAGTACATTCCACAGGGGGCGAAGCACTGAAGCTTTCTTT
>.|TRBV7-9|TRBJ1-4|once
CASSSEWKLFF
TGTGCCAGCAGCTCGGAGTGGAAACTGTTTTTT
>.|TRBV7-9|TRBJ2-3|.
CASRLNTDTQYF
TGTGCCAGCAGGCTAAACACAGATACGCAGTATTTT
>TRBD2|TRBV11-3|TRBJ2-1|.
CASSFASGYKDEQFF
TGTGCCAGCAGCTTCGCTAGCGGTTATAAGGATGAGCAGTTCTTC
>.|TRBV19|TRBJ1-1|.
CASSDWGQATEVFF
TGTGCCAGTAGTGATTGGGGGCAGGCCACTGAAGTTTTCTTT
>.|TRBV5-1|TRBJ2-1|.
CASSRSGLSSYNEQFF
TGCGCCAGCAGCCGCTCGGGACTCAGCTCCTACAATGAGCAGTTCTTC
>TRBD2|TRBV20-1|TRBJ2-1|.
CSARVAGGYNEQFF
TGCAGTGCTAGAGTTGCGGGGGGATACAATGAGCAGTTCTTC
>TRBD1|TRBV30|TRBJ1-1|once
CAWSRTGDTEAFF
TGTGCCTGGAGTCGGACAGGGGACACTGAAGCTTTCTTT
>TRBD1|TRBV9|TRBJ2-7|.
CASSALGQGGYEQYF
TGTGCCAGCAGCGCCTTAGGACAGGGGGGATACGAGCAGTACTTC
>.|TRBV20-1|TRBJ2-5|.
CSARPNDGLQKETQYF
TGCAGTGCTAGACCCAACGACGGTTTACAGAAAGAGACCCAGTACTTC
>.|TRBV7-2|TRBJ2-7|.
CASSLVGTQTYEQYF
TGTGCCAGCAGCTTAGTCGGGACACAAACCTACGAGCAGTACTTC
>TRBD1|TRBV30|TRBJ1-4|.
CAWSRDSVKLFF
TGTGCCTGGAGTCGGGACAGCGTAAAACTGTTTTTT
>.|TRBV2|TRBJ2-5|once
CASRASWSQETQYF
TGTGCCAGCAGGGCCTCGTGGAGCCAAGAGACCCAGTACTTC
>.|TRBV27|TRBJ2-6|.
CASSLGGGPKGSGANVLTF
TGTGCCAGCAGTTTGGGTGGAGGGCCAAAGGGCTCTGGGGCCAACGTCCTGACTTTC
>TRBD1|TRBV5-1|TRBJ2-5|once
CASSLGGTGRQETQYF
TGCGCCAGCAGCTTGGGGGGGACAGGGCGTCAAGAGACCCAGTACTTC
>.|TRBV20-1|TRBJ1-1|.
CSARSRGGGTEAFF
TGCAGTGCTAGATCCAGGGGTGGAGGGACTGAAGCTTTCTTT
>TRBD1|TRBV3-1|TRBJ1-5|.
CASSQDRDRKKHF
TGTGCCAGCAGCCAAGATAGGGACAGGAAAAAGCATTTT
>.|TRBV19|TRBJ2-6|.
CASSIGQNSGANVLTF
TGTGCCAGTAGTATCGGACAGAACTCTGGGGCCAACGTCCTGACTTTC
>.|TRBV9|TRBJ2-2|.
CASSVGSSGSTGELFF
TGTGCCAGCAGCGTAGGGAGTAGCGGATCCACCGGGGAGCTGTTTTTT
>.|TRBV7-6|TRBJ1-1|.
CASSPKGPTNTEAFF
TGTGCCAGCAGCCCTAAGGGACCGACGAACACTGAAGCTTTCTTT
>.|TRBV2|TRBJ1-1|.
CASSAGRGFPEAFF
TGTGCCAGCAGCGCCGGCAGGGGTTTTCCTGAAGCTTTCTTT
>.|TRBV12-3/TRBV12-4|TRBJ2-3|.
CASSFKLSEGGSDTQYF
TGTGCCAGCAGTTTTAAACTATCGGAGGGGGGATCAGATACGCAGTATTTT
>TRBD2|TRBV6-1|TRBJ2-7|once
CASSPSGAGTYEQYF
TGTGCCAGCAGTCCTAGCGGGGCCGGGACCTACGAGCAGTACTTC
>.|TRBV3-1|TRBJ2-1|.
CASSHPPVHEQFF
TGTGCCAGCAGCCATCCTCCCGTCCATGAGCAGTTCTTC
>.|TRBV24-1|TRBJ2-5|.
CATSDSDRAPRETQYF
TGTGCCACCAGTGATTCCGACCGGGCCCCGAGGGAGACCCAGTACTTC
>.|TRBV20-1|TRBJ2-7|.
CSVGGVTSHEQYF
TGCAGTGTCGGAGGGGTTACCTCCCACGAGCAGTACTTC
>.|TRBV7-3|TRBJ2-2|.
CASSLTGGNTGELFF
TGTGCCAGCAGCTTAACGGGGGGGAACACCGGGGAGCTGTTTTTT
>.|TRBV12-3/TRBV12-4|TRBJ1-1|.
CASSLMGGTEAFF
TGTGCCAGCAGTTTAATGGGAGGCACTGAAGCTTTCTTT
>TRBD2|TRBV18|TRBJ2-7|.
CASSRGTSGVGEQYF
TGTGCCAGCTCCCGCGGGACTAGCGGGGTCGGTGAGCAGTACTTC
>TRBD2|TRBV12-3/TRBV12-4|TRBJ2-4|.
CASGGLAGISQDIQYF
TGTGCCAGCGGGGGACTAGCGGGAATTAGCCAAGACATTCAGTACTTC
>.|TRBV30|TRBJ2-7|.
CAWSPPGRNSYEQYF
TGTGCCTGGAGTCCTCCGGGACGTAACTCCTACGAGCAGTACTTC
>.|TRBV5-4|TRBJ2-1|.
CASSFVSASEQFF
TGTGCCAGCAGCTTTGTTAGCGCCAGCGAGCAGTTCTTC
>.|TRBV7-2|TRBJ2-3|.
CASSLNGAGDTQYF
TGTGCCAGCAGCTTAAATGGGGCGGGAGATACGCAGTATTTT
>.|TRBV3-1|TRBJ1-1|.
CASSQEGPNTEAFF
TGTGCCAGCAGCCAAGAAGGGCCCAACACTGAAGCTTTCTTT
>.|TRBV19|TRBJ1-2|.
CASIGGLNYGYTF
TGTGCCAGTATCGGGGGCCTGAACTATGGCTACACCTTC
>TRBD2|TRBV18|TRBJ2-2|.
CASSPSHFGSGRYTGELFF
TGTGCCAGCTCACCCTCCCATTTCGGTAGCGGGAGATACACCGGGGAGCTGTTTTTT
>.|TRBV3-1|TRBJ2-5|.
CASSQDLQETQYF
TGTGCCAGCAGCCAAGACTTACAAGAGACCCAGTACTTC
>TRBD1|TRBV20-1|TRBJ2-2|.
CSAITGGGGGELFF
TGCAGTGCTATTACAGGGGGCGGCGGCGGGGAGCTGTTTTTT
>TRBD1|TRBV20-1|TRBJ1-5|once
CSAQDRGLYLSNQPQHF
TGCAGTGCCCAGGACAGGGGGCTATATTTGAGCAATCAGCCCCAGCATTTT
>.|TRBV30|TRBJ1-4|.
CAWSVREKLFF
TGTGCCTGGAGTGTACGAGAAAAACTGTTTTTT
>TRBD2|TRBV6-5|TRBJ2-1|.
CASSYRLAAYNEQFF
TGTGCCAGCAGTTACAGGCTAGCGGCCTACAATGAGCAGTTCTTC
>TRBD1|TRBV30|TRBJ2-1|.
CAWSALGTGRQFF
TGTGCCTGGAGTGCTCTTGGGACAGGGAGGCAGTTCTTC
>TRBD2|TRBV7-9|TRBJ2-1|.
CASALAGGSYNEQFF
TGTGCCAGCGCGCTAGCGGGGGGGTCCTACAATGAGCAGTTCTTC
>.|TRBV7-8|TRBJ2-5|.
CASSQNIGREETQYF
TGTGCCAGCAGCCAGAACATAGGACGGGAAGAGACCCAGTACTTC
>.|TRBV11-2|TRBJ2-1|.
CASSLQLGNEQFF
TGTGCCAGCAGCCTACAGCTCGGAAATGAGCAGTTCTTC
>.|TRBV6-2/TRBV6-3|TRBJ2-7|.
CASKVGPPGQRYYEQYF
TGTGCCAGCAAAGTAGGACCGCCGGGACAAAGATACTACGAGCAGTACTTC
>.|TRBV20-1|TRBJ1-4|once
CSALRVSGTNEKLFF
TGCAGTGCCCTCAGGGTGTCGGGGACTAATGAAAAACTGTTTTTT
>.|TRBV20-1|TRBJ1-2|.
CSANNPGQRGYTF
TGCAGTGCCAACAACCCGGGACAACGTGGCTACACCTTC
>.|TRBV7-2|TRBJ1-2|.
CASSLVGGQIYGYTF
TGTGCCAGCAGCTTAGTCGGCGGACAGATTTATGGCTACACCTTC
>.|TRBV12-3/TRBV12-4|TRBJ1-1|.
CASSSGQMNTEAFF
TGTGCCAGCAGCTCCGGACAGATGAACACTGAAGCTTTCTTT